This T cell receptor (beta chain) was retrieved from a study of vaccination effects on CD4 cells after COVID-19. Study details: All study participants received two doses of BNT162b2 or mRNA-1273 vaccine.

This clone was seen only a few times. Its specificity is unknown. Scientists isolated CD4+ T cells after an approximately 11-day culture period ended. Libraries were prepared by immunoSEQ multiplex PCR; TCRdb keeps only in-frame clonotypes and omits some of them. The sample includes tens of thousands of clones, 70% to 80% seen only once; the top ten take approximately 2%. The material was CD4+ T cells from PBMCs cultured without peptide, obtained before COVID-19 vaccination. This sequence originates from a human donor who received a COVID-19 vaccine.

CDR3 in DNA: TGCGCCAGCAGTGAGGGACCCGATCAGCCCCAGCATTTT. It translates to CASSEGPDQPQHF. The chain has TRBV10-1 and TRBJ1-5; D call uncertain. Trimming left V 2 bases short and J 5 bases short, with 7 bases between. The CDR3 totals 13 residues. The germline CDR1 and CDR2 sequences are WNHNN and SYGVQD (reference sequence).